These 21 T cell receptor beta chains were all obtained from the same sample, sequenced in a study of cytomegalovirus exposure and HLA in healthy donors. With 60 Vbeta and 13 Jbeta primers, the PCR was carried out. Sequenced by immunoSEQ multiplex PCR; TCRdb stores in-frame clones only, minus some. The data show approximately 120,000 clones, with 70% to 80% seen just once and around 10% held by the top ten. The sample consisted of PBMCs. The source is a woman in her thirties or forties in good health and CMV-seropositive.

The chain is built from TRBV2 and TRBJ1-1; D is unclear. Per the germline V gene, CDR1 is SNHLY and CDR2 is FYNNEI. The V end lost 6 bases, the J end lost 6 bases, and 17 bases lay between the germline ends. The CDR3 length is 14 residues. CDR3 region: CASRWAPGVSEAFF. In DNA form, the CDR3 reads TGTGCCAGCAGATGGGCACCGGGAGTTTCTGAAGCTTTCTTT.

V is TRBV6-1 and J is TRBJ1-5; 7 nucleotides line up with TRBD1. V was clipped by 1 base and J by 7 bases; unmatched bases: 13. Germline V gene data show CDR1 as MNHNS and CDR2 as SASEGT. The CDR3 has 17 residues. CDR3 sequence (DNA): TGTGCCAGCAGTGAAGAAGAGACAGGGAATTTTGGGCAGCCCCAGCATTTT. Its translation: CASSEEETGNFGQPQHF.

The genes are TRBV2 and TRBJ1-1; D gene uncertain. CDR3 length: 12 amino acids. V was trimmed by 7 bases and J by 1 base, leaving 7 bases between them. Germline-derived CDR1 and CDR2 are SNHLY and FYNNEI. CDR3 residues: CASTRQNTEAFF. The CDR3 DNA is TGTGCCAGCACGAGACAGAACACTGAAGCTTTCTTT. The full variable domain, rest sourced from reference TRBV2 and TRBJ1-1, is EPEVTQTPSHQVTQMGQEVILRCVPISNHLYFYWYRQILGQKVEFLVSFYNNEISEKSEIFDDQFSVERPDGSNFTLKIRSTKLEDSAMYFCASTRQNTEAFFGQGTRLTVV.

The chain has TRBV4-1 and TRBJ2-1; 8 nucleotides line up with TRBD2. The CDR3 has 16 residues. Germline V gene sequence: CDR1 MGHRA, CDR2 YSYEKL. Germline trimming cut 4 bases from V and 4 bases from J; bases unmatched to any gene: 9. The CDR3: CASSPLRGALYNEQFF. In DNA form, the CDR3 reads TGCGCCAGCAGCCCCCTGCGGGGGGCCTTATACAATGAGCAGTTCTTC.

This chain links TRBV14 with TRBJ2-1; no clear D. V lost 4 bases, J lost 9 bases, and 13 bases lay in between. The germline gives CDR1 SGHDN, CDR2 FVKESK. This CDR3 spans 13 amino acids. The CDR3 sequence: CASSPDLVSEQFF. The CDR3 region has the DNA TGTGCCAGCAGCCCCGACTTAGTGAGTGAGCAGTTCTTC. Filled out from reference TRBV14 and TRBJ2-1, the complete variable domain reads EAGVTQFPSHSVIEKGQTVTLRCDPISGHDNLYWYRRVMGKEIKFLLHFVKESKQDESGMPNNRFLAERTGGTYSTLKVQPAELEDSGVYFCASSPDLVSEQFFGPGTRLTVL.

The V gene is TRBV10-3, the J gene TRBJ2-5; D is unresolved. V lost 6 bases to trimming and J lost 1 base, with 12 bases between them. CDR1 is ENHRY and CDR2 is SYGVKD in the germline V gene. The CDR3 runs to 14 residues. The CDR3 DNA reads TGTGCCATCAGAGCTGAATCTGTCCAAGAGACCCAGTACTTC. Translated: CAIRAESVQETQYF.

This clone was recorded once. This rearrangement joins TRBV5-8 to TRBJ1-1; the match to TRBD1 covers 9 bases. Germline lookup yields CDR1 SGHTS and CDR2 YDEGEE. Trimming removed 2 bases from V and 2 bases from J; junction bases left unmatched: 10. This CDR3 has 17 residues. The CDR3 loop is CASSFSLGQGFNTEAFF. The CDR3 DNA reads TGTGCCAGCAGCTTCTCCTTGGGACAGGGATTTAACACTGAAGCTTTCTTT.

This sequence joins TRBV5-4 and TRBJ2-7, with D maybe TRBD1 (6 bases). Germline loops: CDR1 SGHNT, CDR2 YYREEE (reference sequence). Trimming removed 1 base at V and 5 bases at J, with 13 bases between. This CDR3 spans 14 amino acids. DNA of the CDR3: TGTGCCAGCAGCTTGAGGGACCAGGGGCACGAGCAGTACTTC. It is translated as CASSLRDQGHEQYF.

The chain links TRBV6-5 to TRBJ1-2; no clear D. V lost 6 bases, J lost 4 bases, and 9 bases lay in between. The CDR3 runs 12 residues. Germline CDR1 and CDR2: MNHEY and SVGAGI. This chain's CDR3 is CASSRSGYGYTF. As DNA, the CDR3 is TGTGCCAGCAGCCGTTCGGGCTATGGCTACACCTTC.

This sequence joins TRBV7-2 and TRBJ1-5; possible D gene TRBD1, 6 bases. Trimming removed 2 bases at V and 7 bases at J, with 15 bases between. Germline CDR1 SGHTA, CDR2 FQGNSA. The CDR3 sequence is 15 residues long. The CDR3 reads CASSLYGGARQPQHF. CDR3 nucleotides: TGTGCCAGCAGCTTATACGGGGGGGCTCGCCAGCCCCAGCATTTT.

J is TRBJ2-5 and V is TRBV30, with 9 bases lining up with TRBD2. J lost 7 bases, V lost 3 bases, and 6 bases had no gene match. Per germline, CDR1 GTSNPN and CDR2 SVGIG (reference sequence). The CDR3 extends over 13 amino acids. CDR3 sequence: CAWRAGGKRTQYF. The CDR3 DNA reads as TGTGCCTGGAGAGCGGGGGGCAAGAGGACCCAGTACTTC.

The chain couples TRBV5-1 to TRBJ2-3, with 16 bases that match TRBD2. CDR1 and CDR2 (germline): SGHRS, YFSETQ. Trimming cost V 4 bases and J 6 bases; bases outside gene matches: 8. This CDR3 comprises 17 residues. The CDR3 sequence is CASSIGTSGGAVDTQYF. For the CDR3, the DNA is TGCGCCAGCAGCATCGGGACTAGCGGGGGGGCCGTGGATACGCAGTATTTT. Full variable domain (remainder filled in from reference TRBV5-1 and TRBJ2-3): KAGVTQTPRYLIKTRGQQVTLSCSPISGHRSVSWYQQTPGQGLQFLFEYFSETQRNKGNFPGRFSGRQFSNSRSEMNVSTLELGDSALYLCASSIGTSGGAVDTQYFGPGTRLTVL.

The gene calls are TRBV30 and TRBJ2-7, with TRBD1 as a possible D gene (5 bases). The CDR3 runs to 12 residues. Per germline, CDR1 GTSNPN and CDR2 SVGIG (reference sequence). V was shortened by 3 bases and J by 1 base, with 7 bases between the two germline ends. The CDR3 DNA follows: TGTGCCTGGAGAGGGGTTTCCTACGAGCAGTACTTC. Residues: CAWRGVSYEQYF. Full variable domain (outside the CDR3, taken from reference TRBV30 and TRBJ2-7): SQTIHQWPATLVQPVGSPLSLECTVEGTSNPNLYWYRQAAGRGLQLLFYSVGIGQISSEVPQNLSASRPQDRQFILSSKKLLLSDSGFYLCAWRGVSYEQYFGPGTRLTVT.

The chain links TRBV5-1 to TRBJ2-7, with 8 bases identical to TRBD1. The CDR3 extends over 14 amino acids. The germline CDR1 and CDR2 sequences are SGHRS and YFSETQ. V was clipped by 4 bases and J by 5 bases; unmatched bases: 8. The CDR3 DNA reads as TGCGCCAGCAGCGAGGACAGGGATCTCAACGAGCAGTACTTC. Residues: CASSEDRDLNEQYF.

This clone has just one count. The chain links TRBV20-1 to TRBJ1-1; TRBD1 might be the D (5 bases). Germline CDR1 reads DFQATT; CDR2 reads SNEGSKA (reference sequence). V lost 4 bases and J lost 7, with 10 bases in between. The CDR3 runs 11 residues. CDR3 DNA: TGCAGTGCTAAGGGGCCCAGTGAAGCTTTCTTT. Its translation: CSAKGPSEAFF.

The gene calls are TRBV9 and TRBJ2-7; TRBD2 matches at 12 bases. From germline, CDR1 is SGDLS and CDR2 YYNGEE. The CDR3 totals 17 residues. J gave up 3 bases and V 0 bases, and 7 bases lay outside the gene matches. The CDR3 sequence is CASSVGASGGAVYEQYF. Written as DNA, the CDR3 is TGTGCCAGCAGCGTAGGGGCTAGCGGGGGGGCCGTCTACGAGCAGTACTTC.

The rearrangement uses TRBV5-8 and TRBJ1-5; tentative D call: TRBD1 (5 bases). The V gene's germline CDR1 is SGHTS and CDR2 YDEGEE. The CDR3 spans 13 residues. V was cut by 4 bases and J by 4 bases, with 9 bases left in between. CDR3 loop: CASSGTRNQPQHF. In DNA, the CDR3 is TGTGCCAGCAGCGGGACTCGTAATCAGCCCCAGCATTTT.

This rearrangement joins TRBV6-1 to TRBJ2-7, with D possibly matching TRBD1 (5 bases). Trimming took 4 bases from V and 0 from J, leaving 16 bases between them. Germline CDR1 is MNHNS and CDR2 is SASEGT. There are 16 residues in the CDR3. This chain's CDR3 is CASSAQGEIGSYEQYF. CDR3 nucleotide sequence: TGTGCCAGCAGTGCGCAAGGGGAAATTGGCTCCTACGAGCAGTACTTC.

The chain links TRBV7-9 to TRBJ1-1; 8 bases line up with TRBD1. This CDR3 is 14 amino acids long. CDR1 and CDR2 (germline): SEHNR, FQNEAQ (reference sequence). With 5 bases clipped from V and 0 bases from J, the junction kept 2 bases outside the gene matches. In DNA form, the CDR3 reads TGTGCCAGCAGCCGACAGGGGTTGAACACTGAAGCTTTCTTT. Residues: CASSRQGLNTEAFF.

The rearrangement joins TRBV30 to TRBJ2-5; D remains ambiguous. This CDR3 comprises 13 residues. CDR1 and CDR2 (germline): GTSNPN, SVGIG (reference sequence). V lost 4 bases and J 2 bases, leaving 11 bases between the germline ends. CDR3 residues: CAWTPPVQETQYF. CDR3 bases: TGTGCCTGGACCCCACCAGTTCAAGAGACCCAGTACTTC. Filled out from reference TRBV30 and TRBJ2-5, the complete variable domain reads SQTIHQWPATLVQPVGSPLSLECTVEGTSNPNLYWYRQAAGRGLQLLFYSVGIGQISSEVPQNLSASRPQDRQFILSSKKLLLSDSGFYLCAWTPPVQETQYFGPGTRLLVL.

V gene TRBV5-4 combines with J gene TRBJ1-3; TRBD1 is a possible D gene (5 bases). Germline V gene data show CDR1 as SGHNT and CDR2 as YYREEE (reference sequence). The CDR3 runs to 15 residues. V lost 0 bases, J lost 0 bases, and 7 bases lay in between. In DNA form, the CDR3 reads TGTGCCAGCAGCTTGGCGGGGGGCTCTGGAAACACCATATATTTT. This sequence encodes CASSLAGGSGNTIYF.